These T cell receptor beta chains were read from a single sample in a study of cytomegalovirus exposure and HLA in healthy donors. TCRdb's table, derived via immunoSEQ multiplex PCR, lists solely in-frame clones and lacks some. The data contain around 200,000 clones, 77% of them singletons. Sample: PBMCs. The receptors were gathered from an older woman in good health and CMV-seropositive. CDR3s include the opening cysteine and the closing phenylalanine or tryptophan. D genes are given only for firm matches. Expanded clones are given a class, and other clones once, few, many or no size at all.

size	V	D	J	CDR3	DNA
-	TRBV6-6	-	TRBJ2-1	CASSSHNEQFF	TGTGCCAGCAGTTCTCACAATGAGCAGTTCTTC
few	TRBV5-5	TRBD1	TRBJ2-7	CASSLLVGGQGAYEQYF	TGTGCCAGCAGCTTGTTGGTTGGGGGACAGGGGGCCTACGAGCAGTACTTC
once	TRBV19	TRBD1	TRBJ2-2	CASAPGQANTGELFF	TGTGCCAGCGCCCCGGGACAGGCGAACACCGGGGAGCTGTTTTTT
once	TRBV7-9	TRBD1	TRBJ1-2	CASSPGDRRSHTF	TGTGCCAGCAGCCCCGGGGACAGGAGGTCTCACACCTTC
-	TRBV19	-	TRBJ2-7	CASSIVTGVIYEQYF	TGTGCCAGTAGTATAGTAACAGGAGTTATCTACGAGCAGTACTTC
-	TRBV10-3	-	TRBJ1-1	CASWGGASTEAFF	TGTGCCTCTTGGGGAGGGGCCAGCACTGAAGCTTTCTTT
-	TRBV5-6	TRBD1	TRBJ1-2	CASTLGQGAFRSYTF	TGTGCCAGCACCCTCGGACAGGGGGCCTTCAGGAGCTACACCTTC
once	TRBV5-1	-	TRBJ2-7	CASSLGQGNPYEQYF	TGCGCCAGCAGCTTGGGGCAGGGGAATCCCTACGAGCAGTACTTC
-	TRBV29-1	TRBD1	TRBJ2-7	CSVAPGTGALDEQYF	TGCAGCGTTGCACCCGGGACAGGGGCTCTCGACGAGCAGTACTTC
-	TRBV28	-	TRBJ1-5	CASSRYSNQPQHF	TGTGCCAGCAGTCGTTATAGCAATCAGCCCCAGCATTTT
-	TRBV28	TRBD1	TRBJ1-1	CASTTAAGGRGDAFF	TGTGCCAGCACCACCGCGGCAGGGGGAAGGGGTGATGCTTTCTTT
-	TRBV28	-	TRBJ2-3	CASSLLDTQYF	TGTGCCAGCAGTTTACTAGATACGCAGTATTTT
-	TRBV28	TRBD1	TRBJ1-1	CASSRTGGDNTEAFF	TGTGCCAGCAGCCGGACAGGGGGCGACAACACTGAAGCTTTCTTT
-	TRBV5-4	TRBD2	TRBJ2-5	CASSPSSGGAREQYF	TGTGCCAGCAGCCCCTCTAGCGGGGGGGCGAGAGAGCAGTACTTC
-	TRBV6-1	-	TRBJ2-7	CASSERRQYSEQYF	TGTGCCAGCAGTGAACGGAGGCAGTATTCCGAGCAGTACTTC
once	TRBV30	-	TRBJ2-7	CAWSAGTPRVYEQYF	TGTGCCTGGAGTGCGGGGACTCCAAGGGTCTACGAGCAGTACTTC
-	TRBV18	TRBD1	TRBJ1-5	CASTGQGASQPQHF	TGTGCCAGCACCGGACAGGGGGCGAGTCAGCCCCAGCATTTT
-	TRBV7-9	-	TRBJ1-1	CASSPQGLEAFF	TGTGCCAGCAGCCCCCAGGGACTTGAAGCTTTCTTT
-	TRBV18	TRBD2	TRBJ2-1	CASSPRPTSGGAYNEQFF	TGTGCCAGCTCACCTCGACCGACTAGCGGGGGGGCCTACAATGAGCAGTTCTTC
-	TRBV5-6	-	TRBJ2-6	CASIHGFFSGANVLTF	TGTGCCAGCATCCACGGGTTTTTCTCTGGGGCCAACGTCCTGACTTTC
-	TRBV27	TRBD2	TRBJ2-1	CASRLAGGSSYNEQFF	TGTGCCAGCAGGCTAGCGGGGGGGAGCTCCTACAATGAGCAGTTCTTC
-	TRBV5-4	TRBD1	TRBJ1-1	CASSSPGQGNTEAFF	TGTGCCAGCAGCTCACCGGGACAGGGAAACACTGAAGCTTTCTTT
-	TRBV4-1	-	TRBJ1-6	CASSAQQGGTNSPLHF	TGCGCCAGCAGCGCACAACAGGGAGGGACTAATTCACCCCTCCACTTT
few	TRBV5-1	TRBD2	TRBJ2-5	CATAGGGGIKETQYF	TGCGCCACCGCAGGTGGGGGGGGAATCAAAGAGACCCAGTACTTC
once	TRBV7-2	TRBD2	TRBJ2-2	CASSLISGGSTGELFF	TGTGCCAGCAGCTTAATCAGCGGGGGGAGCACCGGGGAGCTGTTTTTT